The present T cell receptor (beta chain) was sequenced within a study of blood T cell repertoires in COVID-19. Study information: Sources were T cells, B-cell-depleted T cells, or PBMCs; the material itself was cDNA or gDNA.

Original data processing: Counts of nucleated cells, estimated from reference gene primer amplification, were obtained. Assay: immunoSEQ multiplex PCR; the TCRdb copy retains only in-frame clones and omits some. The D gene and trimming were derived from the DNA, and the V and J assignments and clone size from that table. The top ten hold 1.2% of the sample, which has about 170,000 clones, under 85% seen once. This clonotype was obtained from a man between 60 and 75 years old who had recovered from COVID-19. Sequenced material: peripheral blood.

The CDR3 here is CASSREIGTSGRTDTQYF. The CDR3 DNA reads TGTGCCAGCAGCCGAGAGATAGGGACTAGCGGACGCACAGATACGCAGTATTTT. The genes are TRBV4-2 and TRBJ2-3; TRBD2 agrees at 11 bases. CDR3 length equals 18 residues. V shed 4 bases, J shed 1 base, and the junction held 10 bases outside the gene matches. Germline V CDR1 and CDR2: LGHNA, YNFKEQ.